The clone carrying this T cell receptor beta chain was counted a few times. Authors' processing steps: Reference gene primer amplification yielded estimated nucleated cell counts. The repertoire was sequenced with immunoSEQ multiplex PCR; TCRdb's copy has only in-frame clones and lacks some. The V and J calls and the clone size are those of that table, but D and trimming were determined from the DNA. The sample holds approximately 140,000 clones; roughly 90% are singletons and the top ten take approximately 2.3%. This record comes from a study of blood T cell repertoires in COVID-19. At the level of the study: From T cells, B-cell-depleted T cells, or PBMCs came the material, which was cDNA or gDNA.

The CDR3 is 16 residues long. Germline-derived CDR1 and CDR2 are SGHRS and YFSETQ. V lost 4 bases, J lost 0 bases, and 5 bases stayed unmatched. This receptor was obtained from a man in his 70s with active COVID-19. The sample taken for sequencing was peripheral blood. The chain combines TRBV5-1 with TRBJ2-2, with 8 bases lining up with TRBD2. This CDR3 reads CASSPLAGSNTGELFF. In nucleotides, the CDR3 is TGCGCCAGCAGCCCCCTAGCGGGTTCGAACACCGGGGAGCTGTTTTTT. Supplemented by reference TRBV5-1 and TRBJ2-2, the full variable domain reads KAGVTQTPRYLIKTRGQQVTLSCSPISGHRSVSWYQQTPGQGLQFLFEYFSETQRNKGNFPGRFSGRQFSNSRSEMNVSTLELGDSALYLCASSPLAGSNTGELFFGEGSRLTVL.